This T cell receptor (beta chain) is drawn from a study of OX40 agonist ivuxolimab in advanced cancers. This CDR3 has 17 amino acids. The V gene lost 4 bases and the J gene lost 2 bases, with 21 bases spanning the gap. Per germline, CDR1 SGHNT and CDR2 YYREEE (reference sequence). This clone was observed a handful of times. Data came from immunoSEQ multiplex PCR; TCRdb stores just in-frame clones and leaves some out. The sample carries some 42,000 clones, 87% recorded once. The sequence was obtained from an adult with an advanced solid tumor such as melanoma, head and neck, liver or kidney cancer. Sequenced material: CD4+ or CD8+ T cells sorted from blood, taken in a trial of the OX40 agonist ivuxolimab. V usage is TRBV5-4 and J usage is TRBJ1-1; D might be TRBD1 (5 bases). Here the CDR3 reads CASSRDPLAGLNTEAFF. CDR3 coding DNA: TGTGCCAGCAGCCGTGACCCGCTTGCAGGGTTAAACACTGAAGCTTTCTTT.